These 15 T cell receptor beta chains were sequenced from one sample in a study of control samples from healthy donors and cancer patients. TCRdb keeps only in-frame clones here, not all; method: immunoSEQ multiplex PCR. The sample holds under 200,000 clones; just under 95% are singletons and the top ten take over 4%. The specimen was blood. Source of these receptors: a woman aged 55-70 years in good health.

The chain employs TRBV27 and TRBJ2-2; TRBD1 matches 8 bases. This CDR3 has 15 amino acids. The ends lost 3 bases at V and 5 bases at J; junction bases unmatched: 5. Germline V gene sequence: CDR1 MNHEY, CDR2 SMNVEV (reference sequence). DNA of the CDR3: TGTGCCAGCAGTTTTCAGGGGGCCTGGACCGGGGAGCTGTTTTTT. This codes for CASSFQGAWTGELFF.

This rearrangement joins TRBV7-9 to TRBJ2-3, with D maybe TRBD1 (6 bases). Germline V gene data show CDR1 as SEHNR and CDR2 as FQNEAQ (reference sequence). V was clipped by 0 bases and J by 6 bases, with 7 bases between them. This CDR3 spans 13 amino acids. CDR3 in amino acids: CASSLAGADTQYF. The DNA of the CDR3 is TGTGCCAGCAGCTTAGCGGGGGCTGATACGCAGTATTTT.

The chain links TRBV21-1 to TRBJ1-4. TRBV21-1 is flagged as a pseudogene. This CDR3 is built from 15 residues. In DNA, the CDR3 is TGTGCCAGCACCAATAAGAGTGCAACTAATGAAAAACTGTTTTTT. Translation: CASTNKSATNEKLFF.

The V call is TRBV7-8, the J call TRBJ1-1; 11 nucleotides agree with TRBD1. The V and J ends lost 5 bases and 3 bases, in that order; junction bases with no gene match: 8. CDR1 and CDR2 from the germline V gene are SGHVS and FQNEAQ. The CDR3 consists of 16 residues. The CDR3 DNA is TGTGCCAGCAGCCTCCGGGACAGGGGGTATCACACTGAAGCTTTCTTT. Protein sequence: CASSLRDRGYHTEAFF.

Points on this clone: The junction shows a germline mismatch at one end, possibly a read error. This sequence joins TRBV7-7 and TRBJ2-6, with D perhaps being TRBD1 or TRBD2 (5 bases each). The CDR3 is 18 residues long. The V gene's germline CDR1 is SSHAT and CDR2 FNYEAQ (reference sequence). CDR3 DNA: TGTGCTAGCAGCTTAGGGCCGGGACCGATCTCTGGGGCCAACGTCCTGACTTTC. This encodes CASSLGPGPISGANVLTF.

DNA of the CDR3: TGTGCCAGCAGTCGTCCCAGTTCCTACGAGCAGTACTTC. Translated: CASSRPSSYEQYF. The rearrangement uses TRBV6-5 and TRBJ2-7; D is undetermined. From germline, CDR1 is MNHEY and CDR2 SVGAGI. This CDR3 region has 13 residues. The ends were cut back, 5 bases at V and 1 base at J, with 9 bases in the middle.

The J gene is TRBJ2-5, the V gene TRBV7-2; TRBD1 aligns across 8 bases. V lost 3 bases, J lost 5 bases, and 11 bases stayed unmatched. CDR1 is SGHTA, CDR2 FQGNSA, per germline. The CDR3 has 16 amino acids. DNA of the CDR3: TGTGCCAGCAGCTTGGCCAGGGGGCGTTTTAGGGAGACCCAGTACTTC. Translated, it gives CASSLARGRFRETQYF.

CDR3 DNA sequence: TGTGCCAGCAGTTACTCGATACAGGGCCGGTCCTACGAGCAGTACTTC. This codes for CASSYSIQGRSYEQYF. This sequence joins TRBV6-5 and TRBJ2-7; possible D gene TRBD1, 6 bases. The CDR3 length is 16 residues. Trimming took 0 bases from V and 1 from J, leaving 13 bases between them. Germline loops: CDR1 MNHEY, CDR2 SVGAGI.

The V and J genes are TRBV3-1 (or the pseudogene TRBV3-2) and TRBJ1-1; D is uncertain. The V gene lost 5 bases and the J gene lost 0 bases, with 10 bases spanning the gap. The germline V gene has CDR1 LGHDT and CDR2 YNNKEL (reference sequence). This CDR3 has 14 residues. The CDR3 here is CASSVAVMNTEAFF. CDR3 in DNA: TGTGCCAGCAGCGTTGCGGTTATGAACACTGAAGCTTTCTTT.

The V gene is TRBV5-1, the J gene TRBJ1-2; TRBD1 matches at 8 bases. The junction had 0 bases not matched to a gene; V was cut back by 0 bases and J by 2 bases. CDR1 and CDR2 from the germline V gene are SGHRS and YFSETQ. This CDR3 spans 14 amino acids. The CDR3 reads CASSLDRGNYGYTF. The CDR3 region has the DNA TGCGCCAGCAGCTTGGACAGGGGGAACTATGGCTACACCTTC. The full variable domain, with the rest looked up from reference TRBV5-1 and TRBJ1-2, is KAGVTQTPRYLIKTRGQQVTLSCSPISGHRSVSWYQQTPGQGLQFLFEYFSETQRNKGNFPGRFSGRQFSNSRSEMNVSTLELGDSALYLCASSLDRGNYGYTFGSGTRLTVV.

The V gene is TRBV28, the J gene TRBJ1-2; D unresolved. The CDR3 spans 15 residues. V gave up 3 bases and J gave up 7 bases, with 18 bases separating them. The V gene's germline CDR1 is MDHEN and CDR2 SYDVKM. CDR3 loop: CASSFISPHITGYTF. CDR3 DNA sequence: TGTGCCAGCAGTTTTATCTCCCCCCACATTACTGGCTACACCTTC.

Comments on this clone: Other DNA sequences within the sample encode an identical CDR3. The V and J genes are TRBV7-9 and TRBJ2-7; 7 bases line up with TRBD1. The V segment lost 3 bases and the J segment 6 bases; nucleotides outside the gene matches: 5. The CDR3 loop spans 13 amino acids. Looked up from germline, CDR1 is SEHNR and CDR2 is FQNEAQ (reference sequence). The CDR3 is CASSFEGAGEQYF. Here the CDR3 DNA reads TGTGCCAGCAGCTTCGAGGGGGCGGGCGAGCAGTACTTC.

This chain links TRBV5-1 with TRBJ2-3, with a weak D call TRBD2 (5 bases). CDR1 SGHRS and CDR2 YFSETQ come from the germline V gene. CDR3 length: 16 amino acids. The V end lost 3 bases, the J end lost 6 bases, and 20 bases lay between the germline ends. The CDR3 bases are TGCGCCAGCAGCTACTTACGGGATTTCAGTCCGGATACGCAGTATTTT. Translated: CASSYLRDFSPDTQYF.

This chain connects TRBV19 to TRBJ1-4; D not resolved. The CDR3 covers 15 residues. Germline V gene data show CDR1 as LNHDA and CDR2 as SQIVND (reference sequence). Trimming pared 7 bases from V and 0 bases from J, leaving 12 bases between. CDR3 sequence reads: CASTTRVTTNEKLFF. The CDR3 nucleotides read TGTGCCAGTACCACCCGGGTTACAACTAATGAAAAACTGTTTTTT.

V usage is TRBV24-1 and J usage is TRBJ2-2; 8 bases agree with TRBD2. V lost 3 bases and J lost 4; bases outside the gene matches: 3. Germline-derived CDR1 and CDR2 are KGHDR and SFDVKD. The CDR3 length is 15 residues. The CDR3 DNA is TGTGCCACCAGTGATCCGGGGGGGCCCACCGGGGAGCTGTTTTTT. Its protein is CATSDPGGPTGELFF.